These 20 T cell receptor beta chains originate from one sample sequenced in a study of blood T cell repertoires in COVID-19. TCRdb's copy holds only in-frame clones and misses some; the assay was immunoSEQ multiplex PCR. The table lists around 250,000 clones, approximately 80% of them singletons. Sequencing was done on a sample of peripheral blood. The receptor source for this set is a human donor in a cohort sampled during active COVID-19.

The chain links TRBV23-1 to TRBJ2-3; D unresolved. Being an ORF, TRBV23-1 has a function that is uncertain. Trimming cost V 0 bases and J 0 bases, with 19 bases left between them. This CDR3 is built from 19 residues. CDR3: CASSQSRNKSEPSTDTQYF. The CDR3 region has the DNA TGCGCCAGCAGTCAATCGAGGAACAAGTCGGAACCTAGCACAGATACGCAGTATTTT.

The chain uses TRBV4-3 and TRBJ1-2; D remains unclear. Germline assignment: CDR1 LGHNA and CDR2 YSLEER. CDR3 length equals 17 residues. V gave up 0 bases and J gave up 1 base, with 15 bases separating them. In DNA, the CDR3 is TGCGCCAGCAGCCAAGACGAAACCCGGGGAGTTAACTATGGCTACACCTTC. It specifies CASSQDETRGVNYGYTF.

V and J are TRBV3-1 (or the pseudogene TRBV3-2) and TRBJ1-1, with 7 bases lining up with TRBD1. The CDR3 covers 14 residues. V shed 4 bases, J shed 0 bases, and the junction held 2 bases outside the gene matches. CDR1 is LGHDT and CDR2 is YNNKEL in the germline V gene (reference sequence). CDR3 amino acids: CASSLGTVNTEAFF. The DNA of the CDR3 is TGTGCCAGCAGCCTAGGGACAGTGAACACTGAAGCTTTCTTT.

This clone appeared a single time. The chain uses TRBV7-9 and TRBJ1-3; unclear D gene. Trimming cost V 4 bases and J 4 bases, with 26 bases left between them. This CDR3 comprises 19 residues. CDR1 SEHNR and CDR2 FQNEAQ come from the germline V gene (reference sequence). The CDR3 reads CASSSQTHQLMGDGNTIYF. In DNA, the CDR3 is TGTGCCAGCAGCTCACAAACTCATCAATTGATGGGAGACGGAAACACCATATATTTT.

The chain couples TRBV27 to TRBJ1-1, with 10 nucleotides matching TRBD1. The CDR3 sequence is 16 residues long. The germline CDR1 and CDR2 sequences are MNHEY and SMNVEV (reference sequence). Trimming cost V 8 bases and J 2 bases; bases outside gene matches: 11. CDR3 amino acids: CASGRSGQGSNTEAFF. The CDR3 DNA reads as TGTGCCAGCGGTAGGTCGGGACAGGGGTCTAACACTGAAGCTTTCTTT.

This rearrangement joins TRBV6-5 to TRBJ1-3; D is ambiguous. The CDR3 sequence is 15 residues long. CDR1 MNHEY and CDR2 SVGAGI come from the germline V gene. Trimming took off 6 bases at V and 0 bases at J, with 12 bases between the two ends. The chain's CDR3 is CASRLTGDSGNTIYF. The CDR3 nucleotides are TGTGCCAGCAGATTGACTGGTGACTCTGGAAACACCATATATTTT.

The genes are TRBV27 and TRBJ2-1; perhaps TRBD2 as D (6 bases). This CDR3 spans 16 amino acids. Germline V gives CDR1 MNHEY, CDR2 SMNVEV (reference sequence). The V end was cut by 1 base, the J end by 4 bases, with 14 bases between. The CDR3 DNA is TGTGCCAGCAGTTTATGGAGGGGCCAGGGTTACAATGAGCAGTTCTTC. It specifies CASSLWRGQGYNEQFF.

The V call is TRBV5-1, the J call TRBJ2-5; D is perhaps TRBD2 (6 bases). The CDR3 is 15 amino acids. The germline V gene has CDR1 SGHRS and CDR2 YFSETQ. V shed 3 bases and J shed 5 bases, with 17 bases lying between them. CDR3 nucleotides: TGCGCCAGCAGCTCCCGGGACTCCTCAGTTGAGACCCAGTACTTC. Translating gives CASSSRDSSVETQYF.

The chain is built from TRBV3-1 (or the pseudogene TRBV3-2) and TRBJ2-2; no reliable D call. The CDR3 covers 14 residues. With 2 bases removed from V and 6 bases from J, the gap between germline ends came to 10 bases. Looked up from germline, CDR1 is LGHDT and CDR2 is YNNKEL (reference sequence). The CDR3 DNA reads TGTGCCAGCAGCCAATCGCGTGGTGCCGGGGAGCTGTTTTTT. Residues: CASSQSRGAGELFF.

The chain is built from TRBV7-6 and TRBJ2-7, with D unresolved. The CDR3 spans 13 residues. Germline values: CDR1 SGHVS, CDR2 FNYEAQ. Trimming removed 0 bases from V and 5 bases from J, with 8 bases in between. For the CDR3, the DNA is TGTGCCAGCAGCTTAGCGTTCCTTGACGAGCAGTACTTC. Translation: CASSLAFLDEQYF.

CDR3: CASSPQGAGMYEQYF. In nucleotides, the CDR3 is TGTGCCAGCAGCCCTCAGGGGGCAGGGATGTACGAGCAGTACTTC. This rearrangement joins TRBV3-1 (or the pseudogene TRBV3-2) to TRBJ2-7, with 8 nucleotides matching TRBD1. The germline V gene encodes CDR1 LGHDT and CDR2 YNNKEL (reference sequence). After removal of 4 bases from V and 4 bases from J, the junction contained 9 bases not matched to a gene. This CDR3 is 15 amino acids long.

The rearrangement uses TRBV6-2 or TRBV6-3 and TRBJ2-7; 9 positions agree with TRBD1. Trimming cost V 2 bases and J 0 bases; bases outside gene matches: 11. This CDR3 has 18 amino acids. Germline assignment: CDR1 MNHEY and CDR2 SVGEGT. CDR3 sequence (DNA): TGTGCCAGCAGTTACAGGGACAGGGTCCTAGGGGCCTCCTACGAGCAGTACTTC. It yields the protein CASSYRDRVLGASYEQYF.

The chain joins TRBV6-5 to TRBJ1-1; D is uncertain. Trimming took off 2 bases at V and 7 bases at J, with 14 bases between the two ends. Germline lookup yields CDR1 MNHEY and CDR2 SVGAGI. The CDR3 has 14 amino acids. For the CDR3, the DNA is TGTGCCAGCAGTTACGTGTCGCCCCCGGGTGAAGCTTTCTTT. It translates to CASSYVSPPGEAFF.

This clone was seen a single time. The gene calls are TRBV24-1 and TRBJ2-7; D not resolved. Germline values: CDR1 KGHDR, CDR2 SFDVKD. Trimming pared 2 bases from V and 5 bases from J, leaving 6 bases between. The CDR3 contains 12 residues. The CDR3 reads CATSDSFHEQYF. In nucleotides, the CDR3 is TGTGCCACCAGTGATTCGTTCCACGAGCAGTACTTC.

The chain joins TRBV20-1 to TRBJ2-1, with 7 bases aligning to TRBD2. V dropped 3 bases and J dropped 4; count of bases not matched to a gene: 12. The CDR3 runs 16 residues. Germline CDR1 DFQATT, CDR2 SNEGSKA (reference sequence). The CDR3 loop is CSASPSVGGIYNEQFF. CDR3 nucleotide sequence: TGCAGTGCTAGTCCATCGGTGGGGGGGATTTACAATGAGCAGTTCTTC.

The table lists this clone with a few counts. The V and J genes are TRBV5-5 and TRBJ2-1, with D perhaps TRBD1 (5 bases). Germline lookup yields CDR1 SGHKS and CDR2 YYEKEE (reference sequence). The CDR3 consists of 15 residues. Trimming shortened V by 1 base and J by 9 bases, and 17 bases separated the two germline ends. The CDR3 nucleotides are TGTGCCAGCAGCTTGTCCGTGACAGCCGGTGGTGAGCAGTTCTTC. Translating it yields CASSLSVTAGGEQFF.

The rearrangement uses TRBV6-5 and TRBJ1-3; D not certain. Germline values: CDR1 MNHEY, CDR2 SVGAGI. V was shortened by 2 bases and J by 0 bases, with 5 bases between the two germline ends. CDR3 length equals 14 residues. Here the CDR3 DNA reads TGTGCCAGCAGTTACGGCAGCTCTGGAAACACCATATATTTT. It codes for CASSYGSSGNTIYF.

The CDR3 nucleotides read TGTGCCAGCAGCTTGTCACAGGGTGGAAACACTGAAGCTTTCTTT. The encoded protein is CASSLSQGGNTEAFF. The chain links TRBV7-9 to TRBJ1-1; D perhaps matches TRBD1 (6 bases). The V gene lost 3 bases and the J gene lost 2 bases, with 13 bases spanning the gap. The germline CDR1 and CDR2 sequences are SEHNR and FQNEAQ (reference sequence). CDR3 length: 15 amino acids. Using reference TRBV7-9 and TRBJ1-1 for the parts outside the CDR3, the full variable domain is DTGVSQNPRHKITKRGQNVTFRCDPISEHNRLYWYRQTLGQGPEFLTYFQNEAQLEKSRLLSDRFSAERPKGSFSTLEIQRTEQGDSAMYLCASSLSQGGNTEAFFGQGTRLTVV.

This chain joins TRBV6-5 and TRBJ1-4; perhaps TRBD1 as D (5 bases). This CDR3 contains 15 residues. With 2 bases removed from V and 8 bases from J, the gap between germline ends came to 15 bases. Germline CDR1 reads MNHEY; CDR2 reads SVGAGI. The DNA for the CDR3 is TGTGCCAGCAGTTACGTGGCTAGGGGTGGCGAAAAACTGTTTTTT. Its protein product is CASSYVARGGEKLFF.

The V gene is TRBV11-3, the J gene TRBJ2-7; the D gene is possibly TRBD1 (6 bases). Trimming took 3 bases from V and 7 from J, leaving 16 bases between them. Germline V gene sequence: CDR1 SGHNT, CDR2 YENEEA. This CDR3 comprises 14 residues. The CDR3 loop reads CASSLDSRGREQYF. As DNA, the CDR3 is TGTGCCAGCAGCTTGGACTCCAGGGGTCGTGAGCAGTACTTC.